This T cell receptor (beta chain) stems from a study of T cells in Graves' hyperthyroidism and ophthalmopathy. Amplification of TCR beta CDR3 regions was performed using RNA transcripts as template. During a first-round RT-PCR of the TCR CDR3, the HTBI primer set was used. One entry per CDR3 protein, called by TCRdb with MiXCR from the multiplex PCR reads. The sample includes 700,000 or so distinct CDR3 sequences, more than 12% of them seen just once. This CDR3 comprises 15 residues. The germline V gene has CDR1 MDHEN and CDR2 SYDVKM. V lost 3 bases, J lost 5 bases, and 7 bases stayed unmatched. This clonotype was counted ten times or more.

The chain employs TRBV28 and TRBJ2-5; 9 bases map to TRBD1. Specimen: blood. This sequence originates from a woman in her forties or fifties with Graves' ophthalmopathy. CDR3 nucleotides: TGTGCCAGCAGTTTCGAACAGGGGGCTTCTGAGACCCAGTACTTC. Encoded protein: CASSFEQGASETQYF.